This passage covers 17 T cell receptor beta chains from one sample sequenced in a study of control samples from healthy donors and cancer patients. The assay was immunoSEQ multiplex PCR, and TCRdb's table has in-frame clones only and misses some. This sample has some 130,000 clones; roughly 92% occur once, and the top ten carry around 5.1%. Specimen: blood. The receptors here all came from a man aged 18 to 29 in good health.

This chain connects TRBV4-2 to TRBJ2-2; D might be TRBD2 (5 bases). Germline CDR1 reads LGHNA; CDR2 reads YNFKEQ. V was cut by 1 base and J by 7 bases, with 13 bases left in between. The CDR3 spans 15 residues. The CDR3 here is CASSQVGVGIGELFF. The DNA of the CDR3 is TGTGCCAGCAGCCAAGTCGGGGTAGGCATCGGGGAGCTGTTTTTT.

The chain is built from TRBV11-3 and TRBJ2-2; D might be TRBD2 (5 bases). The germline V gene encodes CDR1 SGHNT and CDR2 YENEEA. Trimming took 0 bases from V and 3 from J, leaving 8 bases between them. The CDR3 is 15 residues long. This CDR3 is CASSLERGYTGELFF. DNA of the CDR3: TGTGCCAGCAGCTTAGAACGGGGTTACACCGGGGAGCTGTTTTTT.

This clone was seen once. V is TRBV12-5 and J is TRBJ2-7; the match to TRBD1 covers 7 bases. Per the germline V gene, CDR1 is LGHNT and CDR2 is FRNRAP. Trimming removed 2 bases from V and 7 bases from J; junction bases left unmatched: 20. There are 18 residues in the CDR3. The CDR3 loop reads CASGLTTSPTGLGTEQYF. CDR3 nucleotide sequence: TGTGCTAGTGGTTTGACCACAAGCCCGACAGGGTTGGGTACAGAGCAGTACTTC. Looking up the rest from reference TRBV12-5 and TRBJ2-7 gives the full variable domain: DARVTQTPRHKVTEMGQEVTMRCQPILGHNTVFWYRQTMMQGLELLAYFRNRAPLDDSGMPKDRFSAEMPDATLATLKIQPSEPRDSAVYFCASGLTTSPTGLGTEQYFGPGTRLTVT.

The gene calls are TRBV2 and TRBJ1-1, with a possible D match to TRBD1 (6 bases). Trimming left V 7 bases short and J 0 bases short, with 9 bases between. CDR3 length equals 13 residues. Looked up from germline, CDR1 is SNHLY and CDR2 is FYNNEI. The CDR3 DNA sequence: TGTGCCAGCATGCGGGGGCTGAACACTGAAGCTTTCTTT. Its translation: CASMRGLNTEAFF.

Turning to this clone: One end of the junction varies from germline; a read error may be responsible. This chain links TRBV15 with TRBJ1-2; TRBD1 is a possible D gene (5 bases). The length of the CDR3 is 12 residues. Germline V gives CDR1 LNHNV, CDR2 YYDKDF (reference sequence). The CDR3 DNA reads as TGTGCCACCAGCAGAGATCTGGGGGGACCCTTCTTC. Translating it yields CATSRDLGGPFF.

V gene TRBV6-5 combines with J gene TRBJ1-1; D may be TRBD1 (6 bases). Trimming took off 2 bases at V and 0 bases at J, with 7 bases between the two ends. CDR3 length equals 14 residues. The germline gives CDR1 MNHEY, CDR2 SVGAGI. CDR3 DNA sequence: TGTGCCAGCAGTTACGGACAGATGAACACTGAAGCTTTCTTT. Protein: CASSYGQMNTEAFF.

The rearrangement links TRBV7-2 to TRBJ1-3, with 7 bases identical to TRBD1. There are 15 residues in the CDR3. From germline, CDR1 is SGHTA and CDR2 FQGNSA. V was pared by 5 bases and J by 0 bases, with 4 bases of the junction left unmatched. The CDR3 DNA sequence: TGTGCCAGCAGCGGTCGGGACAGCTCTGGAAACACCATATATTTT. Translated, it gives CASSGRDSSGNTIYF.

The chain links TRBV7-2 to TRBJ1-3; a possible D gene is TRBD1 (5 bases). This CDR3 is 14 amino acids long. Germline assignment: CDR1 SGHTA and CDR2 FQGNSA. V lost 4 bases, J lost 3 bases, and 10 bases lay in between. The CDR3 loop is CASSSQGGGNTIYF. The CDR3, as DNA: TGTGCCAGCAGCTCGCAGGGTGGTGGAAACACCATATATTTT. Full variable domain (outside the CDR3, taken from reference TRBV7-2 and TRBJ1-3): GAGVSQSPSNKVTEKGKDVELRCDPISGHTALYWYRQSLGQGLEFLIYFQGNSAPDKSGLPSDRFSAERTGGSVSTLTIQRTQQEDSAVYLCASSSQGGGNTIYFGEGSWLTVV.

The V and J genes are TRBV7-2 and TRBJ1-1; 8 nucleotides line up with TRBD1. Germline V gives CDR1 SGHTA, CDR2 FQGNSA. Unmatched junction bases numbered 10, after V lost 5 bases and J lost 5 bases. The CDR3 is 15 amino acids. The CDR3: CASSIRTGTSTEAFF. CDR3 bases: TGTGCCAGCAGCATACGGACAGGGACGAGTACTGAAGCTTTCTTT.

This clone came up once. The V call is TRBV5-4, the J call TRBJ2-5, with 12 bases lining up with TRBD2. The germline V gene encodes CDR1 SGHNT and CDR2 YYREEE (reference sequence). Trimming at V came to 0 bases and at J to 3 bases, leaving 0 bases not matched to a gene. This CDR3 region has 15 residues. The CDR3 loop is CASSLASGGEETQYF. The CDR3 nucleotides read TGTGCCAGCAGCTTGGCTAGCGGGGGGGAAGAGACCCAGTACTTC.

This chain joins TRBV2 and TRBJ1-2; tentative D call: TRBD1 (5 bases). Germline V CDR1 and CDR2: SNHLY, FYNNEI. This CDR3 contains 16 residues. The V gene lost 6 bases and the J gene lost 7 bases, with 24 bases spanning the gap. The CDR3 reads CASRVLGDGPLSGYTF. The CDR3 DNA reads TGTGCCAGCAGAGTCCTTGGGGACGGACCACTTAGTGGCTACACCTTC.

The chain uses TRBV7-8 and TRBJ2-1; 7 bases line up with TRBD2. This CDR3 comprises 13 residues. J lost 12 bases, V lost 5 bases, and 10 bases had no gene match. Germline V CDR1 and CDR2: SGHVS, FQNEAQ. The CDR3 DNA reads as TGTGCCAGCAGCCGAAAAAGCGGGGTAGGGCAGTTCTTC. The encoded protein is CASSRKSGVGQFF. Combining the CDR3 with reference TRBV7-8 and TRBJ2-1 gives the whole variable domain GAGVSQSPRYKVAKRGQDVALRCDPISGHVSLFWYQQALGQGPEFLTYFQNEAQLDKSGLPSDRFFAERPEGSVSTLKIQRTQQEDSAVYLCASSRKSGVGQFFGPGTRLTVL.

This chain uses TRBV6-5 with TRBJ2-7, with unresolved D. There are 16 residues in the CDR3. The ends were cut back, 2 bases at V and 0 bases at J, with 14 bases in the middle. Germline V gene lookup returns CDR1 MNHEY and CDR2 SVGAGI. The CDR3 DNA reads TGTGCCAGCAGTTACGGACCGGCCAGGAGCTCCTACGAGCAGTACTTC. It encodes CASSYGPARSSYEQYF.

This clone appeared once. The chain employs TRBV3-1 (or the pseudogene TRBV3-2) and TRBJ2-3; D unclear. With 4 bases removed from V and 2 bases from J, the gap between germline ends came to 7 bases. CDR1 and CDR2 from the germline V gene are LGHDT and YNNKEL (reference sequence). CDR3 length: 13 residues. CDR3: CASSPRPTDTQYF. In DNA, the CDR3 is TGTGCCAGCAGCCCTCGACCCACAGATACGCAGTATTTT.

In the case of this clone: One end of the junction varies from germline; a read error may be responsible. This CDR3 is CASSISQSPSSGNTIYF. Written as DNA, the CDR3 is TGTGCCAGCAGTATTAGCCAGAGCCCAAGCTCTGGAAACACCATATATTTT. This sequence joins TRBV19 and TRBJ1-3; D unclear. Germline CDR1 LNHDA, CDR2 SQIVND (reference sequence). The CDR3 consists of 17 residues.

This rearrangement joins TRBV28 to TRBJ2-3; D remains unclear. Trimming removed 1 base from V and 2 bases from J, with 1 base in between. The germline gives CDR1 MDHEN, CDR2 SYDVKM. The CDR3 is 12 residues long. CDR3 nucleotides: TGTGCCAGCAGTTTATACACAGATACGCAGTATTTT. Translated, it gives CASSLYTDTQYF.

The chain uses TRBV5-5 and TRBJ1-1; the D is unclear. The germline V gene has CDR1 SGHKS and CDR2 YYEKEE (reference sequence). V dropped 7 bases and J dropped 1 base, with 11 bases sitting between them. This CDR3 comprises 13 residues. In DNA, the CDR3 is TGTGCCAGCGTAAACTTCACGAACACTGAAGCTTTCTTT. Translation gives CASVNFTNTEAFF.